This T cell receptor beta chain was captured by sequencing in a study of Ad26.COV2.S vaccination and SARS-CoV-2 variants. Looking at the study overall: Of the COV1001 trial arms, the Ad26.COV2.S arm included the donor.

The treatment was: around 19 received Ad26.COV2.S at low or high dose, single or two shots; roughly 5 received placebo; per-sample allocation not given. Day 63 after the first injection of vaccine or placebo was the sampling time. Libraries were prepared by immunoSEQ multiplex PCR; TCRdb keeps only in-frame clonotypes and omits some of them. The sample holds roughly 510,000 clones, roughly 89% seen once. The CDR3 covers 13 residues. The V gene's germline CDR1 is LGHDT and CDR2 YNNKEL (reference sequence). J was trimmed by 4 bases and V by 4 bases; bases with no gene match: 3. The chain has TRBV3-1 (or the pseudogene TRBV3-2) and TRBJ1-2, with TRBD1 matching 7 bases. The origin of this receptor is a person aged 18-60 years who received the Ad26.COV2.S COVID-19 vaccine or a placebo. The material sequenced was peripheral blood, taken in a trial of Ad26.COV2.S vaccine versus placebo. CDR3 protein: CASSPGQFYGYTF. CDR3 nucleotides: TGTGCCAGCAGCCCGGGACAGTTCTATGGCTACACCTTC.